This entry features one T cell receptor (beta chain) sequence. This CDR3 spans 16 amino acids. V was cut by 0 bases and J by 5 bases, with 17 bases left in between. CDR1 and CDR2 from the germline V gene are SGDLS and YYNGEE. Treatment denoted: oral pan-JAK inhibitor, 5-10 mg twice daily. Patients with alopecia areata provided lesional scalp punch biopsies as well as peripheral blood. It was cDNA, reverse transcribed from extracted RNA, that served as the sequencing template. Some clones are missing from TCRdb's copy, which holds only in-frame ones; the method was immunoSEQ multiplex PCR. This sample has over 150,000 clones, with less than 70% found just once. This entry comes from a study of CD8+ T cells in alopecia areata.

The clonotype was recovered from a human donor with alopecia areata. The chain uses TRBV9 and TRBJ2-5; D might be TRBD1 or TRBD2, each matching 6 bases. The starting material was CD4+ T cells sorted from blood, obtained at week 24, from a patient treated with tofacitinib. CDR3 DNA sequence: TGTGCCAGCAGCGTAGCTGGGGGGCGTGCCTCGGAGACCCAGTACTTC. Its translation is CASSVAGGRASETQYF. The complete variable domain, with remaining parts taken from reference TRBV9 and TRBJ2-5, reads DSGVTQTPKHLITATGQRVTLRCSPRSGDLSVYWYQQSLDQGLQFLIQYYNGEERAKGNILERFSAQQFPDLHSELNLSSLELGDSALYFCASSVAGGRASETQYFGPGTRLLVL.